A single sample gave rise to the 22 T cell receptor beta chains below, sequenced in a study of T cells in Graves' hyperthyroidism and ophthalmopathy (dated by TCRdb to the late 2010s). The receptor library was made with multiplex PCR. TCRdb lists the instrument as Illumina HiSeq 2000. The TCR beta CDR3 regions were amplified from RNA transcripts. A first-round RT-PCR of the TCR CDR3 used the HTBI primer set with the Qiagen OneStep RT-PCR kit. TCRdb ran its own pipeline on the public reads, namely fastp trimming at Q25 and MiXCR clone calling, and kept in-frame beta chains. Rows merge per CDR3 protein into single entries with the most common DNA and genes. The sample records approximately 530,000 distinct CDR3 sequences, roughly 21% of which are singletons. The ten largest clones add up to about 45% of the sample. Material: blood. These TCRs come from a man aged 35-49 years with Graves' ophthalmopathy.

V usage is TRBV5-1 and J usage is TRBJ1-2, with TRBD1 matching over 10 bases. CDR3 length equals 12 residues. Losses at the gene ends were 7 bases for V and 6 bases for J; bases not matched to a gene: 3. Germline V gives CDR1 SGHRS, CDR2 YFSETQ. The DNA of the CDR3 is TGCGCCAGCCGCGGGACAGGGGATGGCTACACCTTC. This codes for CASRGTGDGYTF.

V usage is TRBV7-6 and J usage is TRBJ2-1; D remains unclear. Germline CDR1 reads SGHVS; CDR2 reads FNYEAQ. V was cut by 1 base and J by 9 bases, with 22 bases left in between. This CDR3 contains 17 residues. The CDR3 loop is CASSLVLTLDRLPEQFF. The CDR3 bases are TGTGCCAGCAGCTTAGTACTTACTCTAGACCGGCTTCCTGAGCAGTTCTTC.

Concerning this clonotype itself: The junction differs from germline at one of its ends, possibly a read error. V and J are TRBV7-8 and TRBJ2-2; TRBD1 matches 7 bases. Germline lookup yields CDR1 SGHVS and CDR2 FQNEAQ. The CDR3 is 17 residues long. This chain's CDR3 is CASSQGSPGGITGELFF. The CDR3 nucleotides read TGCGCCAGCAGCCAAGGATCTCCAGGGGGTATCACCGGGGAGCTGTTTTTT.

The V call is TRBV28, the J call TRBJ2-3; D unclear. V lost 3 bases and J lost 4, with 5 bases in between. CDR3 length equals 12 residues. The germline gives CDR1 MDHEN, CDR2 SYDVKM. In nucleotides, the CDR3 is TGTGCCAGCAGTTTCCGCCCAGATACGCAGTATTTT. The encoded protein is CASSFRPDTQYF.

This clonotype came up many times. The genes are TRBV11-2 and TRBJ1-5; D call uncertain. Germline CDR1 and CDR2: SGHAT and FQNNGV. The V and J ends lost 0 bases and 8 bases respectively, with 8 bases between them. The CDR3 covers 13 residues. CDR3 coding DNA: TGTGCCAGCAGCTTAGATCTGGTTAAGCCCCAGCATTTT. Its translation: CASSLDLVKPQHF. The whole variable domain, remainder taken from reference TRBV11-2 and TRBJ1-5, is EAGVAQSPRYKIIEKRQSVAFWCNPISGHATLYWYQQILGQGPKLLIQFQNNGVVDDSQLPKDRFSAERLKGVDSTLKIQPAKLEDSAVYLCASSLDLVKPQHFGDGTRLSIL.

This clonotype came up many times. V is TRBV18 and J is TRBJ2-1, with 8 bases identical to TRBD1. The CDR3 runs 15 residues. The V gene end was trimmed by 6 bases and the J gene end by 3 bases; junction bases not matched to a gene: 7. The V gene's germline CDR1 is KGHSH and CDR2 LQKENI. CDR3 DNA: TGTGCCAGCTCTCAGGGACAGGACTTCTACAATGAGCAGTTCTTC. Protein: CASSQGQDFYNEQFF.

Notes on this clonotype: One end of the junction is discordant with germline, which a read error may explain. Here the CDR3 reads CAGSDRVGVDKYNEQFF. The CDR3 coding sequence is TGTGCCGGCAGTGATAGGGTCGGGGTCGATAAATACAATGAGCAGTTCTTC. The chain has TRBV2 and TRBJ2-1, with a tentative D call TRBD2 (5 bases). Germline loops: CDR1 SNHLY, CDR2 FYNNEI. This CDR3 spans 17 amino acids.

The V gene is TRBV2, the J gene TRBJ2-5; 11 positions match TRBD1. The germline V gene has CDR1 SNHLY and CDR2 FYNNEI. After removal of 8 bases from V and 2 bases from J, the junction contained 16 bases not matched to a gene. The CDR3 is made up of 18 amino acids. In DNA form, the CDR3 reads TGTGCCAGCCTATTCCGCTTAAGACGGGACAGGGGGCAAGAGACCCAGTACTTC. Its protein is CASLFRLRRDRGQETQYF.

This chain joins TRBV5-4 and TRBJ2-2; a possible D gene is TRBD1 (6 bases). Trimming removed 0 bases at V and 1 base at J, with 7 bases between. From germline, CDR1 is SGHNT and CDR2 YYREEE (reference sequence). The CDR3 loop spans 15 amino acids. The CDR3 protein is CASSLEGVNTGELFF. The DNA of the CDR3 is TGTGCCAGCAGCTTGGAGGGGGTGAACACCGGGGAGCTGTTTTTT.

This clonotype occurred a few times. The CDR3, as DNA: TGTGCCAGCAGCGTCACGGGGAATTCCTACGAGCAGTACTTC. Protein: CASSVTGNSYEQYF. The chain recombines TRBV9 with TRBJ2-7, with D perhaps matching TRBD2 (5 bases). The length of the CDR3 is 14 residues. The germline gives CDR1 SGDLS, CDR2 YYNGEE. V lost 2 bases to trimming and J lost 1 base, with 10 bases between them.

On this clonotype: One base away lies a much larger clone, so this may be a sequencing read error. The chain's CDR3 is CASSAGGTEAFF. The CDR3 region has the DNA TGTGCCAGCAGTGCAGGGGGCACTGAAGCTTTCTTT. The rearrangement uses TRBV27 and TRBJ1-1; 7 bases are a match to TRBD1. The CDR3 consists of 12 residues. CDR1 is MNHEY, CDR2 SMNVEV, per germline (reference sequence). J lost 4 bases, V lost 5 bases, and 1 base had no gene match.

The chain recombines TRBV20-1 with TRBJ2-1, with TRBD2 matching over 14 bases. This CDR3 is built from 15 residues. Germline trimming cut 0 bases from V and 8 bases from J; bases unmatched to any gene: 3. Germline CDR1 and CDR2: DFQATT and SNEGSKA (reference sequence). The CDR3 loop reads CSARDRTSGRHEQFF. CDR3 bases: TGCAGTGCTAGAGATAGGACTAGCGGGAGGCATGAGCAGTTCTTC.

The table lists this clonotype with many counts. The chain joins TRBV7-9 to TRBJ2-7, with TRBD1 matching 7 bases. There are 14 residues in the CDR3. The V gene end was trimmed by 7 bases and the J gene end by 0 bases; junction bases not matched to a gene: 6. The germline gives CDR1 SEHNR, CDR2 FQNEAQ (reference sequence). The CDR3 reads CASTGQDSSYEQYF. The CDR3 DNA reads TGTGCCAGCACCGGACAGGACAGCTCCTACGAGCAGTACTTC.

There are many counts of this clonotype. The rearrangement joins TRBV11-2 to TRBJ1-1; 8 bases match TRBD1. The CDR3 runs 14 residues. Germline loops: CDR1 SGHAT, CDR2 FQNNGV. With V trimmed by 5 bases and J by 4 bases, 6 bases remained unmatched. CDR3 nucleotides: TGTGCCAGCAGCATGGACAGGGTTGGCACTGAAGCTTTCTTT. It translates to CASSMDRVGTEAFF.

This clonotype was found many times. This chain joins TRBV6-2 or TRBV6-3 and TRBJ1-1; D remains unclear. CDR1 and CDR2 (germline): MNHEY, SVGEGT. V was clipped by 2 bases and J by 5 bases, with 12 bases between them. There are 14 residues in the CDR3. The CDR3 nucleotides are TGTGCCAGCAGTTACGCAGTTCGAGGGACTGAAGCTTTCTTT. This gives the protein CASSYAVRGTEAFF.

Only a few counts were recorded for this clonotype. The chain has TRBV29-1 and TRBJ1-2; D possibly corresponds to TRBD1 (5 bases). From germline, CDR1 is SQVTM and CDR2 ANQGSEA. CDR3 length: 13 amino acids. Trimming removed 7 bases from V and 3 bases from J, with 15 bases in between. CDR3 residues: CSAESGRDYGYTF. In nucleotides, the CDR3 is TGCAGCGCAGAGTCAGGGAGGGACTATGGCTACACCTTC.

This clonotype was picked up many times. CDR3 sequence reads: CASSYQGAGQPQHF. In DNA form, the CDR3 reads TGTGCCAGCAGTTACCAGGGGGCAGGTCAGCCCCAGCATTTT. V is TRBV6-5 and J is TRBJ1-5; 8 bases fit TRBD1. Germline CDR1 and CDR2: MNHEY and SVGAGI. The CDR3 totals 14 residues. J gave up 6 bases and V 2 bases, and 3 bases lay outside the gene matches.

The table lists this clonotype with a few counts. This rearrangement joins TRBV6-2 or TRBV6-3 to TRBJ2-1, with 13 positions matching TRBD2. Germline V gene lookup returns CDR1 MNHEY and CDR2 SVGEGT. Trimming cost V 4 bases and J 8 bases; bases outside gene matches: 5. This CDR3 has 15 residues. CDR3 nucleotide sequence: TGTGCCAGCAGTTCAACTAGCGGGAGGGCCGATGAGCAGTTCTTC. It is translated as CASSSTSGRADEQFF.

The rearrangement joins TRBV28 to TRBJ1-1; D unclear. Trimming shortened V by 6 bases and J by 7 bases, and 12 bases separated the two germline ends. The CDR3 runs 12 residues. CDR1 is MDHEN, CDR2 SYDVKM, per germline. For the CDR3, the DNA is TGTGCCAGCAGGGCGGGTGGCAGTGAAGCTTTCTTT. Protein sequence: CASRAGGSEAFF.

The sample holds many counts of this clonotype. The chain employs TRBV12-3 or TRBV12-4 and TRBJ2-5, with TRBD2 matching over 7 bases. The CDR3 covers 12 residues. Trimming at V came to 7 bases and at J to 5 bases, leaving 4 bases not matched to a gene. CDR3 in DNA: TGTGCCAGCAACCGGGGGGTCGAGACCCAGTACTTC. Encoded protein: CASNRGVETQYF.

Many counts were recorded for this clonotype. The V call is TRBV11-2, the J call TRBJ2-2; either TRBD1 or TRBD2 may fit D (5 bases each). V was pared by 4 bases and J by 6 bases, with 12 bases between. The length of the CDR3 is 14 residues. Germline assignment: CDR1 SGHAT and CDR2 FQNNGV. CDR3 residues: CASSSGPGPGELFF. CDR3 nucleotides: TGTGCCAGCAGCTCGGGACCGGGACCCGGGGAGCTGTTTTTT. Using reference TRBV11-2 and TRBJ2-2 for the parts outside the CDR3, the full variable domain is EAGVAQSPRYKIIEKRQSVAFWCNPISGHATLYWYQQILGQGPKLLIQFQNNGVVDDSQLPKDRFSAERLKGVDSTLKIQPAKLEDSAVYLCASSSGPGPGELFFGEGSRLTVL.

This clonotype occurred many times. The chain combines TRBV12-3 or TRBV12-4 with TRBJ2-1; D is possibly TRBD1 or TRBD2 (5 bases each). V was pared by 8 bases and J by 5 bases, with 19 bases between. This CDR3 is 15 amino acids long. The CDR3 loop reads CASEGGRDGNNEQFF. The CDR3 nucleotides read TGTGCCAGCGAGGGTGGTAGGGACGGCAACAATGAGCAGTTCTTC.